Presented here are 19 T cell receptor beta chains from one specimen sequenced in a study of shared clonotypes between healthy human individuals. Profiled with immunoSEQ multiplex PCR; TCRdb holds only in-frame clones, not every one. The sample comprises 450,000 to 550,000 clones, about four fifths of which are singletons, and 13% rests with the top ten. What was sequenced was PBMCs. These TCRs come from a woman aged 35 to 49 in good health. Some clones in this sample may be carry-over from other donors' samples.

CDR3 residues: CASSFGSASSYNEQFF. DNA for the CDR3: TGTGCCAGCAGCTTTGGGAGCGCCAGCTCCTACAATGAGCAGTTCTTC. This chain joins TRBV7-2 and TRBJ2-1; TRBD2 is a possible D gene (5 bases). The V and J ends lost 3 bases and 0 bases respectively, with 12 bases between them. This CDR3 spans 16 amino acids. Germline CDR1 SGHTA, CDR2 FQGNSA.

The rearrangement uses TRBV11-2 and TRBJ1-4, with unresolved D. The CDR3 sequence is 14 residues long. V lost 3 bases and J 5 bases, leaving 10 bases between the germline ends. CDR1 is SGHAT and CDR2 is FQNNGV in the germline V gene. CDR3 nucleotides: TGTGCCAGCAGCTTGGAGCCTGTAAATGAAAAACTGTTTTTT. Translated, it gives CASSLEPVNEKLFF.

The V gene is TRBV7-9, the J gene TRBJ2-7, with 14 bases matching TRBD2. The CDR3 is 15 residues long. The germline V gene encodes CDR1 SEHNR and CDR2 FQNEAQ (reference sequence). V trimming: 5 bases; J trimming: 5 bases; junction bases outside the gene matches: 5. The CDR3 DNA sequence: TGTGCCAGCAGCCCAGGGGGACTAGCGGGAGACGAGCAGTACTTC. Protein product: CASSPGGLAGDEQYF.

This clone has a handful of counts. The chain carries TRBV2 and TRBJ1-1; D is uncertain. The V end was cut by 5 bases, the J end by 5 bases, with 15 bases between. CDR1 and CDR2 from the germline V gene are SNHLY and FYNNEI. The CDR3 extends over 14 amino acids. The CDR3 is CASSPIVDKTEAFF. The CDR3 bases are TGTGCCAGCAGTCCCATAGTCGACAAGACTGAAGCTTTCTTT.

CDR3 in amino acids: CASSQGRRGDRLHF. The CDR3 nucleotides read TGCGCCAGCAGCCAAGGGCGGCGGGGGGACAGGCTCCACTTT. V is TRBV4-1 and J is TRBJ1-6; TRBD1 matches 8 bases. The CDR3 is 14 residues long. Trimming removed 1 base from V and 16 bases from J; junction bases left unmatched: 9. Germline V gene lookup returns CDR1 MGHRA and CDR2 YSYEKL.

This clone was seen a single time. The chain joins TRBV9 to TRBJ2-1; 9 positions match TRBD2. With 5 bases clipped from V and 4 bases from J, the junction kept 4 bases outside the gene matches. CDR3 size: 14 residues. Per the germline V gene, CDR1 is SGDLS and CDR2 is YYNGEE. CDR3 bases: TGTGCCAGCAGACCGGGACTAGCTTACAATGAGCAGTTCTTC. Protein: CASRPGLAYNEQFF.

The chain couples TRBV28 to TRBJ1-2, with D hard to call. This CDR3 contains 12 residues. V was pared by 3 bases and J by 8 bases, with 10 bases between. Germline V lookup: CDR1 MDHEN, CDR2 SYDVKM. In DNA form, the CDR3 reads TGTGCCAGCAGTTTGGGGTATGGCGGCTACACCTTC. Translated: CASSLGYGGYTF.

The genes are TRBV28 and TRBJ1-1, with D unclear. V was clipped by 4 bases and J by 5 bases, with 5 bases between them. CDR1 MDHEN and CDR2 SYDVKM come from the germline V gene. This CDR3 spans 11 amino acids. CDR3 in amino acids: CASSSRTEAFF. CDR3 DNA: TGTGCCAGCAGTTCGCGAACTGAAGCTTTCTTT.

This clone came up once. The chain couples TRBV5-1 to TRBJ1-2; tentative D call: TRBD1 (5 bases). The CDR3 has 14 amino acids. The V gene lost 1 base and the J gene lost 4 bases, with 11 bases spanning the gap. CDR1 SGHRS and CDR2 YFSETQ come from the germline V gene. The CDR3, as DNA: TGCGCCAGCAGCTTGCAAGAAGGGGCCTATGGCTACACCTTC. Residues: CASSLQEGAYGYTF.

The table lists this clone with a few counts. The chain uses TRBV5-1 and TRBJ2-3; D assignment may be TRBD1 or TRBD2 (5 bases each). Trimming took off 0 bases at V and 6 bases at J, with 17 bases between the two ends. The CDR3 has 16 residues. Germline V CDR1 and CDR2: SGHRS, YFSETQ. In DNA form, the CDR3 reads TGCGCCAGCAGCTTGGGGGGACCAAAACCCTCGGATACGCAGTATTTT. Amino acid sequence: CASSLGGPKPSDTQYF.

The chain carries TRBV5-1 and TRBJ2-2; tentatively, D is TRBD1 (6 bases). Trimming took off 5 bases at V and 5 bases at J, with 13 bases between the two ends. In germline, CDR1 is SGHRS, CDR2 YFSETQ. CDR3 length: 14 residues. DNA of the CDR3: TGCGCCAGCAGTGGACAGACTTTAACCGGGGAGCTGTTTTTT. This encodes CASSGQTLTGELFF.

This clone was picked up one time. The chain recombines TRBV11-2 with TRBJ2-6, with TRBD1 identical over 9 bases. V shed 1 base, J shed 0 bases, and the junction held 4 bases outside the gene matches. The CDR3 contains 18 residues. Germline CDR1 and CDR2: SGHAT and FQNNGV. The CDR3 region is CASSLAPQGASGANVLTF. CDR3 sequence (DNA): TGTGCCAGCAGCTTAGCCCCACAGGGGGCCTCTGGGGCCAACGTCCTGACTTTC.

The V gene is TRBV10-1, the J gene TRBJ1-1; D gene ambiguous. Germline-derived CDR1 and CDR2 are WNHNN and SYGVQD (reference sequence). The V end lost 3 bases, the J end lost 4 bases, and 12 bases lay between the germline ends. The CDR3 length is 14 residues. The DNA for the CDR3 is TGCGCCAGCAGTGATGGGGAGGACCGCACTGAAGCTTTCTTT. Its translation: CASSDGEDRTEAFF.

The V gene is TRBV7-2, the J gene TRBJ2-3; no reliable D call. Trimming cost V 6 bases and J 3 bases, with 10 bases left between them. This CDR3 is 13 amino acids long. The germline gives CDR1 SGHTA, CDR2 FQGNSA. CDR3 nucleotide sequence: TGTGCCAGCAGTCCCGACTGGACAGATACGCAGTATTTT. Translated: CASSPDWTDTQYF.

V is TRBV5-1 and J is TRBJ2-7; 11 bases are a match to TRBD1. The CDR3 has 13 residues. V was clipped by 4 bases and J by 5 bases; unmatched bases: 2. From germline, CDR1 is SGHRS and CDR2 YFSETQ. CDR3 DNA: TGCGCCAGCAGCACGGGACAGGGGGACGAGCAGTACTTC. The encoded protein is CASSTGQGDEQYF. The whole variable domain, remainder taken from reference TRBV5-1 and TRBJ2-7, is KAGVTQTPRYLIKTRGQQVTLSCSPISGHRSVSWYQQTPGQGLQFLFEYFSETQRNKGNFPGRFSGRQFSNSRSEMNVSTLELGDSALYLCASSTGQGDEQYFGPGTRLTVT.

The J gene is TRBJ2-2, the V gene TRBV30; maybe TRBD1 (5 bases). Germline V lookup: CDR1 GTSNPN, CDR2 SVGIG (reference sequence). The V gene lost 4 bases and the J gene lost 3 bases, with 9 bases spanning the gap. The CDR3 extends over 13 amino acids. CDR3: CAWNRGHTGELFF. The CDR3 region has the DNA TGTGCCTGGAATAGGGGCCACACCGGGGAGCTGTTTTTT. Full variable domain (missing parts from reference TRBV30 and TRBJ2-2): SQTIHQWPATLVQPVGSPLSLECTVEGTSNPNLYWYRQAAGRGLQLLFYSVGIGQISSEVPQNLSASRPQDRQFILSSKKLLLSDSGFYLCAWNRGHTGELFFGEGSRLTVL.

As DNA, the CDR3 is TGCGCCAGCAGCAGATCGGGACTAGCGGGATCGGGCACCGGGGAGCTGTTTTTT. This codes for CASSRSGLAGSGTGELFF. The chain employs TRBV5-1 and TRBJ2-2; 13 bases map to TRBD2. The CDR3 is made up of 18 amino acids. The junction had 10 bases not matched to a gene; V was cut back by 4 bases and J by 4 bases. CDR1 and CDR2 (germline): SGHRS, YFSETQ.

A note on this clone: This sample includes further DNA sequences coding for the same CDR3. This chain connects TRBV15 to TRBJ1-3; no firm D call. The CDR3 is made up of 16 amino acids. Trimming shortened V by 0 bases and J by 0 bases, and 9 bases separated the two germline ends. The germline V gene has CDR1 LNHNV and CDR2 YYDKDF (reference sequence). The CDR3 loop reads CATSRDRGSSGNTIYF. The DNA for the CDR3 is TGTGCCACCAGCAGAGACCGGGGTAGCTCTGGAAACACCATATATTTT.

The chain recombines TRBV27 with TRBJ2-2; TRBD2 aligns across 9 bases. Germline CDR1 MNHEY, CDR2 SMNVEV (reference sequence). This CDR3 spans 17 amino acids. V was pared by 4 bases and J by 3 bases, with 9 bases of the junction left unmatched. CDR3: CASSSGLAGKDTGELFF. DNA of the CDR3: TGTGCCAGCAGTTCGGGTCTAGCGGGAAAGGACACCGGGGAGCTGTTTTTT.